One and the same sample provided the 31 T cell receptor beta chains below, sequenced in a study of T cell responses to AZD1222 COVID-19 vaccine. Profiling relied on immunoSEQ multiplex PCR, and the TCRdb table lists in-frame clones only, not all of them. The table has some 90,000 clones, around 91% seen once. The sequences come from peripheral blood, collected on day 0 of MenACWY control vaccination. The receptors derive from an adult in good health.

The chain uses TRBV20-1 and TRBJ2-1; TRBD2 aligns across 12 bases. The CDR3 length is 16 residues. CDR1 is DFQATT, CDR2 SNEGSKA, per germline (reference sequence). After removal of 3 bases from V and 7 bases from J, the junction contained 10 bases not matched to a gene. CDR3 in amino acids: CSASPTSGSSFNEQFF. The CDR3 DNA reads as TGCAGTGCTAGTCCGACTAGCGGGAGTTCTTTTAATGAGCAGTTCTTC.

This rearrangement joins TRBV10-3 to TRBJ2-3; D is tentatively TRBD1 or TRBD2 (5 bases each). V lost 6 bases and J lost 2, with 18 bases in between. In germline, CDR1 is ENHRY, CDR2 SYGVKD. The CDR3 is 16 amino acids. In DNA form, the CDR3 reads TGTGCCATCAGGGGGGACCGATCTTCGGTCACAGATACGCAGTATTTT. It codes for CAIRGDRSSVTDTQYF.

V gene TRBV5-1 combines with J gene TRBJ1-6, with TRBD1 identical over 7 bases. Losses at the gene ends were 0 bases for V and 8 bases for J; bases not matched to a gene: 8. From germline, CDR1 is SGHRS and CDR2 YFSETQ. The CDR3 consists of 16 residues. In DNA, the CDR3 is TGCGCCAGCAGCTTGGGCCCTGACAGGGCCCATTCACCCCTCCACTTT. Its translation: CASSLGPDRAHSPLHF. Based on the CDR3 plus reference TRBV5-1 and TRBJ1-6, the full variable domain is KAGVTQTPRYLIKTRGQQVTLSCSPISGHRSVSWYQQTPGQGLQFLFEYFSETQRNKGNFPGRFSGRQFSNSRSEMNVSTLELGDSALYLCASSLGPDRAHSPLHFGNGTRLTVT.

V usage is TRBV9 and J usage is TRBJ2-3; TRBD2 agrees at 9 bases. Germline values: CDR1 SGDLS, CDR2 YYNGEE. With V trimmed by 1 base and J by 5 bases, 8 bases remained unmatched. The CDR3 consists of 16 residues. CDR3 coding DNA: TGTGCCAGCAGCGTAACTAGCGGGTTTTCGGGAGATACGCAGTATTTT. Encoded protein: CASSVTSGFSGDTQYF.

The J gene is TRBJ1-5, the V gene TRBV10-3; D remains unclear. From germline, CDR1 is ENHRY and CDR2 SYGVKD. Trimming stripped 3 bases from V and 6 bases from J, with 12 bases between. The CDR3 has 14 residues. The CDR3 is CAISDGVSGQPQHF. The CDR3 nucleotides read TGTGCCATCAGTGATGGGGTCAGTGGTCAGCCCCAGCATTTT.

The chain joins TRBV11-3 to TRBJ2-2; no firm D call. Trimming removed 0 bases at V and 8 bases at J, with 7 bases between. This CDR3 has 13 amino acids. CDR1 and CDR2 from the germline V gene are SGHNT and YENEEA. This CDR3 reads CASSLDPVGELFF. Here the CDR3 DNA reads TGTGCCAGCAGCTTAGATCCAGTAGGGGAGCTGTTTTTT.

The chain recombines TRBV5-4 with TRBJ1-3; D remains unclear. This CDR3 region has 14 residues. The V gene lost 2 bases and the J gene lost 0 bases, with 6 bases spanning the gap. Germline V gene lookup returns CDR1 SGHNT and CDR2 YYREEE (reference sequence). Written as DNA, the CDR3 is TGTGCCAGCAGCTTTTGGGGCTCTGGAAACACCATATATTTT. Translation gives CASSFWGSGNTIYF. The full variable domain, with the rest looked up from reference TRBV5-4 and TRBJ1-3, is ETGVTQSPTHLIKTRGQQVTLRCSSQSGHNTVSWYQQALGQGPQFIFQYYREEENGRGNFPPRFSGLQFPNYSSELNVNALELDDSALYLCASSFWGSGNTIYFGEGSWLTVV.

The rearrangement joins TRBV19 to TRBJ1-1; D is undetermined. CDR3 size: 13 residues. Looked up from germline, CDR1 is LNHDA and CDR2 is SQIVND (reference sequence). Trimming cost V 3 bases and J 10 bases, with 15 bases left between them. The CDR3 DNA reads TGTGCCAGTAGTATCACGTCGGCCTTCGGAGCTTTCTTT. It encodes CASSITSAFGAFF.

This chain connects TRBV12-3 or TRBV12-4 to TRBJ2-7; no definite D call. Trimming took 10 bases from V and 5 from J, leaving 18 bases between them. The CDR3 is made up of 13 amino acids. CDR3 nucleotide sequence: TGTGCCACCAGCTTGACGGTCCGGGACGAGCAGTACTTC. As protein: CATSLTVRDEQYF.

The table lists this clone with a count of one. This sequence joins TRBV5-1 and TRBJ2-1, with 9 bases lining up with TRBD2. The J segment lost 5 bases and the V segment lost 3 bases, leaving 3 bases of the junction unmatched. CDR1 and CDR2 from the germline V gene are SGHRS and YFSETQ. This CDR3 is built from 14 residues. The CDR3 DNA follows: TGCGCCAGCAGCTGGGCGGGAGGGAACAATGAGCAGTTCTTC. This encodes CASSWAGGNNEQFF.

The J gene is TRBJ2-2, the V gene TRBV2; tentative D call: TRBD2 (7 bases). CDR1 is SNHLY and CDR2 is FYNNEI in the germline V gene. CDR3 length: 14 residues. The V and J ends lost 3 bases and 5 bases respectively, with 10 bases between them. CDR3 DNA: TGTGCCAGCAGTGAGGCGGGGGCGACCGGGGAGCTGTTTTTT. Its translation is CASSEAGATGELFF.

V is TRBV19 and J is TRBJ2-1; maybe TRBD1 (6 bases). V lost 10 bases and J lost 0, with 10 bases in between. This CDR3 contains 13 residues. Germline CDR1 reads LNHDA; CDR2 reads SQIVND (reference sequence). CDR3 amino acids: CATGQYSYNEQFF. The CDR3 DNA reads TGTGCCACAGGACAGTACTCCTACAATGAGCAGTTCTTC.

This sequence joins TRBV7-8 and TRBJ2-7; perhaps TRBD2 as D (7 bases). Looked up from germline, CDR1 is SGHVS and CDR2 is FQNEAQ. This CDR3 contains 13 residues. V lost 1 base, J lost 5 bases, and 9 bases lay in between. The DNA for the CDR3 is TGTGCCAGCAGCTTAGGAGGGGGGGACGAGCAGTACTTC. Residues: CASSLGGGDEQYF.

The gene calls are TRBV19 and TRBJ2-7; the D call may be TRBD1 or TRBD2 (6 bases each). Looked up from germline, CDR1 is LNHDA and CDR2 is SQIVND (reference sequence). Deletions cut 4 bases from V and 2 bases from J, with 15 bases between. The CDR3 contains 15 residues. The CDR3 reads CASSTALGGPYEQYF. CDR3 in DNA: TGTGCCAGTAGTACCGCTTTGGGGGGCCCCTACGAGCAGTACTTC.

The chain recombines TRBV5-1 with TRBJ1-4; no clear D. From germline, CDR1 is SGHRS and CDR2 YFSETQ. The germline V and J ends were trimmed by 4 bases and 8 bases, with 15 bases remaining between them. This CDR3 region has 14 residues. The CDR3 bases are TGCGCCAGCAGCCAAGGTCCGGGTGGGGAAAAACTGTTTTTT. Encoded protein: CASSQGPGGEKLFF. The variable domain in full, completed from reference TRBV5-1 and TRBJ1-4, reads KAGVTQTPRYLIKTRGQQVTLSCSPISGHRSVSWYQQTPGQGLQFLFEYFSETQRNKGNFPGRFSGRQFSNSRSEMNVSTLELGDSALYLCASSQGPGGEKLFFGSGTQLSVL.

The chain has TRBV3-1 (or the pseudogene TRBV3-2) and TRBJ1-3; D remains ambiguous. The germline CDR1 and CDR2 sequences are LGHDT and YNNKEL (reference sequence). Trimming took 4 bases from V and 0 from J, leaving 7 bases between them. The CDR3 is made up of 14 amino acids. The CDR3: CASSPNYSGNTIYF. CDR3 DNA: TGTGCCAGCAGCCCTAACTACTCTGGAAACACCATATATTTT.

V gene TRBV7-3 combines with J gene TRBJ2-5; D tentatively reads TRBD1 or TRBD2 (6 bases each). Looked up from germline, CDR1 is SGHTA and CDR2 is FQGTGA. The CDR3 runs to 13 residues. V was clipped by 7 bases and J by 9 bases, with 18 bases between them. CDR3 coding DNA: TGTGCCAGCACCCGGACAGCCGGGGAGGCCCAGTACTTC. It yields the protein CASTRTAGEAQYF.

The chain joins TRBV7-6 to TRBJ2-1, with unresolved D. The CDR3 has 12 amino acids. Trimming stripped 2 bases from V and 4 bases from J, with 3 bases between. Germline V gives CDR1 SGHVS, CDR2 FNYEAQ. This CDR3 is CASSLSYNEQFF. The CDR3 DNA is TGTGCCAGCAGCTTATCATACAATGAGCAGTTCTTC.

The chain couples TRBV5-6 to TRBJ1-2, with TRBD1 identical over 9 bases. The CDR3 is made up of 14 amino acids. V shed 4 bases, J shed 8 bases, and the junction held 9 bases outside the gene matches. Looked up from germline, CDR1 is SGHDT and CDR2 is YYEEEE. CDR3: CASSGRDRAGGYTF. CDR3 coding DNA: TGTGCCAGCAGCGGCCGGGACAGGGCGGGCGGCTACACCTTC.

This clone has only one observation. In DNA, the CDR3 is TGTGCCAGCATTAATCCCCCAGGGGATGGCTACACCTTC. Encoded protein: CASINPPGDGYTF. V and J are TRBV28 and TRBJ1-2, with a tentative D call TRBD1 (6 bases). The CDR3 consists of 13 residues. V dropped 7 bases and J dropped 6 bases, with 15 bases sitting between them. CDR1 and CDR2 (germline): MDHEN, SYDVKM.

This CDR3 reads CASSSGTATGNTIYF. Written as DNA, the CDR3 is TGTGCCAGCAGCTCGGGGACGGCGACTGGAAACACCATATATTTT. This chain uses TRBV5-6 with TRBJ1-3; D is perhaps TRBD1 (5 bases). This CDR3 contains 15 residues. Germline CDR1 SGHDT, CDR2 YYEEEE. V lost 3 bases to trimming and J lost 2 bases, with 12 bases between them.

Only one count was recorded for this clone. The genes are TRBV6-1 and TRBJ1-1; no clear D. Germline CDR1 and CDR2: MNHNS and SASEGT. The V end lost 3 bases, the J end lost 3 bases, and 8 bases lay between the germline ends. The CDR3 contains 13 residues. This CDR3 reads CASSDQVYTEAFF. Here the CDR3 DNA reads TGTGCCAGCAGTGACCAGGTGTACACTGAAGCTTTCTTT.

This clone has a single count. The chain joins TRBV28 to TRBJ1-2; D is unclear. Germline CDR1 is MDHEN and CDR2 is SYDVKM. The CDR3 totals 14 residues. V dropped 5 bases and J dropped 8 bases, with 18 bases sitting between them. The CDR3 region has the DNA TGTGCCAGCAGTCTGAGTCCCCCCCCGGAGGGCTACACCTTC. This sequence encodes CASSLSPPPEGYTF.

This CDR3 is CASRRGGANSGETQYF. The CDR3 DNA sequence: TGTGCCAGCAGACGAGGGGGGGCCAACTCCGGAGAGACCCAGTACTTC. The V call is TRBV5-4, the J call TRBJ2-5; maybe TRBD2 (7 bases). Between the trimmed V and J ends, which lost 5 bases and 4 bases, there was a span of 21 bases. The CDR3 sequence is 16 residues long. Germline V gene lookup returns CDR1 SGHNT and CDR2 YYREEE (reference sequence).

The rearrangement joins TRBV18 to TRBJ1-1; tentative D call: TRBD1 (5 bases). CDR3 length: 13 amino acids. Germline CDR1 is KGHSH and CDR2 is LQKENI. Trimming shortened V by 3 bases and J by 1 base, and 6 bases separated the two germline ends. The CDR3 coding sequence is TGTGCCAGCTCACCGGGGGAGAACACTGAAGCTTTCTTT. This gives the protein CASSPGENTEAFF.

This clone was counted between two and nine times. The V gene is TRBV6-5, the J gene TRBJ2-3; 10 nucleotides agree with TRBD2. V lost 5 bases and J lost 3; bases outside the gene matches: 5. This CDR3 is built from 15 residues. In germline, CDR1 is MNHEY, CDR2 SVGAGI. This CDR3 is CASSPGTSVTDTQYF. The CDR3, as DNA: TGTGCCAGCAGTCCCGGGACTAGCGTTACAGATACGCAGTATTTT.

CDR3 in amino acids: CASSPAADSNYGYTF. The CDR3 DNA is TGCGCCAGCAGCCCGGCGGCAGATTCGAACTATGGCTACACCTTC. The chain carries TRBV5-1 and TRBJ1-2, with D unresolved. The CDR3 has 15 amino acids. CDR1 and CDR2 (germline): SGHRS, YFSETQ. Deletions cut 4 bases from V and 2 bases from J, with 15 bases between.

A remark on this clone: This sample includes further DNA sequences coding for the same CDR3. The rearrangement joins TRBV28 to TRBJ2-7, with unresolved D. The V end was cut by 5 bases, the J end by 7 bases, with 9 bases between. The CDR3 is made up of 11 amino acids. The germline CDR1 and CDR2 sequences are MDHEN and SYDVKM. The CDR3 nucleotides are TGTGCCAGCAGTCTCGGACGTGAGCAGTACTTC. Translating gives CASSLGREQYF.

The chain uses TRBV7-9 and TRBJ1-6; no reliable D call. Germline loops: CDR1 SEHNR, CDR2 FQNEAQ (reference sequence). Deletions cut 0 bases from V and 11 bases from J, with 11 bases between. CDR3 length: 14 residues. The CDR3 loop is CASSLAGQEAPLHF. CDR3 sequence (DNA): TGTGCCAGCAGCTTAGCAGGCCAGGAGGCACCCCTCCACTTT.

CDR3 nucleotide sequence: TGTGCCAGCAGGAAAATAACCGGGGAGCTGTTTTTT. Its protein is CASRKITGELFF. The rearrangement links TRBV28 to TRBJ2-2; D call uncertain. The CDR3 spans 12 residues. Between the trimmed V and J ends, which lost 6 bases and 5 bases, there was a span of 7 bases. Germline V gives CDR1 MDHEN, CDR2 SYDVKM.

This chain links TRBV7-9 with TRBJ2-1, with D perhaps given as TRBD1 or TRBD2 (5 bases each). Trimming took 3 bases from V and 5 from J, leaving 11 bases between them. CDR3 length: 14 amino acids. From germline, CDR1 is SEHNR and CDR2 FQNEAQ (reference sequence). Written as DNA, the CDR3 is TGTGCCAGCAGCTTTAGAGGGACCGACAATGAGCAGTTCTTC. Encoded protein: CASSFRGTDNEQFF.